This T cell receptor beta chain was documented in a study of shared clonotypes between healthy human individuals. Comment on this clone: Its antigen remains unidentified.

General observations from the study: In the sorted subsets, rarefaction showed sequencing was incomplete despite large depth. Generally, naive subsets came out with larger estimated richness than memory subsets. Four donors had approximately 4.6% of their naive CD4 clonotypes in common. Researchers sampled only blood; tissue repertoires likely differ.

Sequenced by immunoSEQ multiplex PCR; TCRdb stores in-frame clones only, minus some. The profile shows under 1,100,000 clones, around 75% of them singletons. The CDR3 is 15 residues long. Trimming shortened V by 3 bases and J by 8 bases, and 14 bases separated the two germline ends. Germline CDR1 reads SEHNR; CDR2 reads FQNEAQ (reference sequence). This receptor was taken from a man in his late teens or twenties in good health. Sequenced: memory CD4+ T cells sorted from blood. Subset described: CD45RA-negative fraction. The chain joins TRBV7-9 to TRBJ1-6; D not resolved. The CDR3 reads CASSFGNLLDSPLHF. CDR3 nucleotide sequence: TGTGCCAGCAGCTTCGGGAACTTATTGGATTCACCCCTCCACTTT. The whole variable domain, remainder taken from reference TRBV7-9 and TRBJ1-6, is DTGVSQNPRHKITKRGQNVTFRCDPISEHNRLYWYRQTLGQGPEFLTYFQNEAQLEKSRLLSDRFSAERPKGSFSTLEIQRTEQGDSAMYLCASSFGNLLDSPLHFGNGTRLTVT.